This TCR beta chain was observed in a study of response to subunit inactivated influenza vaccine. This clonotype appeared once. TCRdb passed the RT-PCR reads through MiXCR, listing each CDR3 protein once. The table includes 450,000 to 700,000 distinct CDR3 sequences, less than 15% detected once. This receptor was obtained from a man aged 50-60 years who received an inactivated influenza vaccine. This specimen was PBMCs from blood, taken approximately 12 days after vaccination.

The CDR3 protein is CSAASGSRYNEQFF. The DNA of the CDR3 is TGCAGTGCTGCTAGCGGGAGTAGGTACAATGAGCAGTTCTTC. The V call is TRBV20-1, the J call TRBJ2-1; TRBD2 matches at 10 bases. There are 14 residues in the CDR3. Per germline, CDR1 DFQATT and CDR2 SNEGSKA (reference sequence). Trimming at V came to 5 bases and at J to 4 bases, leaving 5 bases not matched to a gene.